This entry lists 4 T cell receptor beta chains sequenced from one sample in a study of breast tumors, draining lymph nodes, adjacent tissues. The lymph nodes were axillary draining lymph nodes from breast cancer patients. TCRdb itself ran the multiplex PCR reads through MiXCR, one entry per CDR3 protein. The sample yields some 170,000 distinct CDR3 sequences, 30% to 35% seen once. Sequenced material: axillary lymph node tissue. The receptors stem from a female donor with breast cancer. Some clones in this sample may be carry-over from other donors' samples.

This clonotype appeared a single time. The chain has TRBV18 and TRBJ1-2; 7 nucleotides match TRBD1. The germline CDR1 and CDR2 sequences are KGHSH and LQKENI. V was clipped by 3 bases and J by 8 bases; unmatched bases: 9. The CDR3 consists of 14 residues. CDR3 amino acids: CASSPSTGETGYTF. The CDR3, as DNA: TGTGCCAGCTCACCGTCTACAGGGGAGACCGGCTACACCTTC.

The chain uses TRBV2 and TRBJ1-1, with a possible D match to TRBD1 (5 bases). This CDR3 has 16 amino acids. Trimming left V 6 bases short and J 0 bases short, with 17 bases between. Germline V gives CDR1 SNHLY, CDR2 FYNNEI. The CDR3 protein is CASRAGTETLNTEAFF. The CDR3 DNA reads as TGTGCCAGCAGGGCCGGGACGGAAACTCTGAACACTGAAGCTTTCTTT.

This clonotype showed up just a few times. A single base separates this from a much larger clone, so it may be a read error. V and J are TRBV12-3 or TRBV12-4 and TRBJ2-7, with a possible D match to TRBD2 (5 bases). CDR3 length: 12 residues. V shed 6 bases and J shed 7 bases, with 13 bases lying between them. Here the CDR3 reads CASSNLRGEQYF. The CDR3 DNA reads as TGTGCCAGCAGCAACCTGAGAGGGGAGCAGTACTTC.

This clonotype was seen a few times. A read error may explain this, as a much larger clone is one base away. The chain joins TRBV20-1 to TRBJ2-1; D ambiguous. Germline lookup yields CDR1 DFQATT and CDR2 SNEGSKA (reference sequence). The CDR3 contains 14 residues. The CDR3 loop is CSARPTFTYTEQFF. DNA for the CDR3: TGCAGTGCTAGACCAACTTTTACCTACACTGAGCAGTTCTTC.